Shown below are 14 T cell receptor beta chains from a single sample sequenced in a study of blood T cell repertoires in COVID-19. Libraries were prepared by immunoSEQ multiplex PCR; TCRdb keeps only in-frame clonotypes and omits some of them. Of about 150,000 clones in the sample, about 74% were seen once. What was sequenced was peripheral blood. Receptor source: a man in his forties or fifties with acute or convalescent COVID-19.

This clone was seen only a few times. The chain recombines TRBV5-6 with TRBJ2-2; TRBD1 matches at 9 bases. The CDR3 spans 16 residues. Germline CDR1 and CDR2: SGHDT and YYEEEE. V trimming: 4 bases; J trimming: 7 bases; junction bases outside the gene matches: 11. Here the CDR3 DNA reads TGTGCCAGCAGCCCGGGCGGGACAGGGAGAATCGGGGAGCTGTTTTTT. Encoded protein: CASSPGGTGRIGELFF.

The chain recombines TRBV6-5 with TRBJ2-3, with a tentative D call TRBD2 (5 bases). The CDR3 loop spans 14 amino acids. Germline V CDR1 and CDR2: MNHEY, SVGAGI. V shed 4 bases and J shed 6 bases, with 14 bases lying between them. CDR3 amino acids: CASSSGLATDTQYF. Written as DNA, the CDR3 is TGTGCCAGCAGTTCCGGACTGGCCACGGATACGCAGTATTTT.

The chain recombines TRBV5-6 with TRBJ2-2; D possibly corresponds to TRBD1 (6 bases). V lost 4 bases and J lost 4, with 17 bases in between. Germline CDR1 and CDR2: SGHDT and YYEEEE. There are 16 residues in the CDR3. The CDR3 DNA follows: TGTGCCAGCAGCCACCCAGGGGTCACGACCACCGGGGAGCTGTTTTTT. This gives the protein CASSHPGVTTTGELFF.

The V and J genes are TRBV4-1 and TRBJ1-2; D not certain. The CDR3 runs 12 residues. With 1 base removed from V and 8 bases from J, the gap between germline ends came to 8 bases. CDR1 MGHRA and CDR2 YSYEKL come from the germline V gene. Here the CDR3 DNA reads TGCGCCAGCAGCCAAGTCTCAGGAGGCTACACCTTC. Translation gives CASSQVSGGYTF.

The genes are TRBV5-1 and TRBJ2-3; the D gene is possibly TRBD2 (6 bases). From germline, CDR1 is SGHRS and CDR2 YFSETQ. The CDR3 consists of 16 residues. Trimming took off 0 bases at V and 2 bases at J, with 13 bases between the two ends. CDR3 sequence reads: CASSLAGLPSTDTQYF. The CDR3, as DNA: TGCGCCAGCAGCTTGGCCGGACTACCCTCCACAGATACGCAGTATTTT.

This clone was counted only a few times. The CDR3 DNA sequence: TGTGCCAGCAGACGACTTCGTGGACGGACAAACTATGGCTACACCTTC. It translates to CASRRLRGRTNYGYTF. The genes are TRBV11-2 and TRBJ1-2; a possible D gene is TRBD1 (5 bases). The CDR3 runs to 16 residues. V lost 6 bases to trimming and J lost 2 bases, with 19 bases between them. Germline-derived CDR1 and CDR2 are SGHAT and FQNNGV.

A few counts support this clone. The CDR3 loop is CASSQGRGSTEAFF. The CDR3 nucleotides read TGTGCCAGCAGCCAAGGACGAGGGAGCACTGAAGCTTTCTTT. The chain employs TRBV7-2 and TRBJ1-1; D call uncertain. Per germline, CDR1 SGHTA and CDR2 FQGNSA. Trimming pared 5 bases from V and 4 bases from J, leaving 14 bases between. The CDR3 covers 14 residues.

The chain has TRBV24-1 and TRBJ2-3, with 10 bases matching TRBD2. CDR3 size: 17 residues. Germline loops: CDR1 KGHDR, CDR2 SFDVKD. The V and J ends lost 3 bases and 0 bases, in that order; junction bases with no gene match: 5. As DNA, the CDR3 is TGTGCCACCAGTGATCCGACTAGCGGGTTTAGCACAGATACGCAGTATTTT. Protein: CATSDPTSGFSTDTQYF.

CDR3: CAWSRSGVYNEQFF. The CDR3 coding sequence is TGTGCCTGGAGTAGGAGCGGGGTCTACAATGAGCAGTTCTTC. The rearrangement uses TRBV30 and TRBJ2-1, with TRBD2 identical over 7 bases. The ends lost 2 bases at V and 3 bases at J; junction bases unmatched: 4. This CDR3 contains 14 residues. Germline assignment: CDR1 GTSNPN and CDR2 SVGIG (reference sequence).

In regard to this clone: The sample holds other DNA sequences that translate to the same CDR3. Here the CDR3 DNA reads TGTGCCAGTAGTCCGACAGGGGGTGATAATTCACCCCTCCACTTT. This gives the protein CASSPTGGDNSPLHF. The V gene is TRBV19, the J gene TRBJ1-6; 9 bases align to TRBD1. There are 15 residues in the CDR3. Germline CDR1 reads LNHDA; CDR2 reads SQIVND (reference sequence). The V gene end was trimmed by 5 bases and the J gene end by 5 bases; junction bases not matched to a gene: 4.

This sequence joins TRBV18 and TRBJ1-5; no clear D. CDR1 and CDR2 (germline): KGHSH, LQKENI. The CDR3 has 15 amino acids. V was trimmed by 4 bases and J by 0 bases, leaving 10 bases between them. In nucleotides, the CDR3 is TGTGCCAGCTCACGTACCGGGAATAGCAATCAGCCCCAGCATTTT. As protein: CASSRTGNSNQPQHF.

The chain has TRBV12-3 or TRBV12-4 and TRBJ1-2, with 7 bases fitting TRBD1. After removal of 5 bases from V and 6 bases from J, the junction contained 6 bases not matched to a gene. The length of the CDR3 is 13 residues. DNA of the CDR3: TGTGCCAGCAGTGCGCCGACAGGGAATGGCTACACCTTC. Translation: CASSAPTGNGYTF.

This clone was detected once. This chain connects TRBV2 to TRBJ2-5; 7 nucleotides agree with TRBD2. The CDR3 is made up of 18 amino acids. The junction had 12 bases not matched to a gene; V was cut back by 0 bases and J by 2 bases. Germline CDR1 and CDR2: SNHLY and FYNNEI. CDR3 DNA: TGTGCCAGCAGTGAAGCCCCCTGGGAGCGGGGTAAACAAGAGACCCAGTACTTC. This gives the protein CASSEAPWERGKQETQYF.

The V call is TRBV27, the J call TRBJ1-5; the D gene is possibly TRBD1 (5 bases). Trimming removed 6 bases from V and 4 bases from J, with 10 bases in between. Germline-derived CDR1 and CDR2 are MNHEY and SMNVEV (reference sequence). This CDR3 has 13 amino acids. The chain's CDR3 is CASSHRKNQPQHF. In DNA form, the CDR3 reads TGTGCCAGCAGCCACAGGAAGAATCAGCCCCAGCATTTT.